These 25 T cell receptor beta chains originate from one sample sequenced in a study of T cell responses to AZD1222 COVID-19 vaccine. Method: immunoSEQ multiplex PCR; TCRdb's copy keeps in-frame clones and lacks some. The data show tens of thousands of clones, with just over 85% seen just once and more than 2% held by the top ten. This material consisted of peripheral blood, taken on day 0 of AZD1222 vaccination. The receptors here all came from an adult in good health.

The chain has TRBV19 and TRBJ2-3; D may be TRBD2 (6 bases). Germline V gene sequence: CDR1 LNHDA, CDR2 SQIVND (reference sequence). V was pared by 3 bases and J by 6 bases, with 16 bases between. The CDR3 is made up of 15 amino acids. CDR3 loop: CASSIPGRGPDTQYF. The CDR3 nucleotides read TGTGCCAGTAGTATCCCCGGGCGGGGTCCGGATACGCAGTATTTT.

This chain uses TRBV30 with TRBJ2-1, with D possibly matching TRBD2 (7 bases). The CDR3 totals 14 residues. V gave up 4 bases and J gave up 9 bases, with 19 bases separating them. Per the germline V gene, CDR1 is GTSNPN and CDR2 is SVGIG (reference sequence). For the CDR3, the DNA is TGTGCCTGGACTACGGGGGCGGGAGTAGGTGAGCAGTTCTTC. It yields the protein CAWTTGAGVGEQFF.

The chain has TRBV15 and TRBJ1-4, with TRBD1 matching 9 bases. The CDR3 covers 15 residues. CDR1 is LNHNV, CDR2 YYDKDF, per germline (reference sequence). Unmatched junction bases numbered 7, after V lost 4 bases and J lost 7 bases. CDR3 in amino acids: CATSTSGQGVEKLFF. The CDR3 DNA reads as TGTGCCACCAGCACCTCGGGACAGGGAGTTGAAAAACTGTTTTTT.

Here the CDR3 DNA reads TGTGCCAGCAGTTCAACCGGGACAGAATCAACTGAAGCTTTCTTT. It codes for CASSSTGTESTEAFF. V and J are TRBV6-2 or TRBV6-3 and TRBJ1-1, with TRBD1 matching over 7 bases. The CDR3 has 15 amino acids. V shed 4 bases, J shed 5 bases, and the junction held 10 bases outside the gene matches. Germline-derived CDR1 and CDR2 are MNHEY and SVGEGT.

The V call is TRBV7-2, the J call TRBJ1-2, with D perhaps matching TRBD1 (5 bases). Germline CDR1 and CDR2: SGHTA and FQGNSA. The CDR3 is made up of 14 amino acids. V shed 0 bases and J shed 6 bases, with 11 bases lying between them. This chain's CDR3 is CASSLARGGNGYTF. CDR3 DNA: TGTGCCAGCAGCTTAGCTCGTGGGGGGAATGGCTACACCTTC.

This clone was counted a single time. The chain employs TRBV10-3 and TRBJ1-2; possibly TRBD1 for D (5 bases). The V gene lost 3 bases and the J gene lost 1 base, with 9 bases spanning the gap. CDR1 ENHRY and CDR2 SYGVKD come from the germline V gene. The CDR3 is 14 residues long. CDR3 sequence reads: CAISDGANNYGYTF. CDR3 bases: TGTGCCATCAGTGATGGGGCGAATAACTATGGCTACACCTTC.

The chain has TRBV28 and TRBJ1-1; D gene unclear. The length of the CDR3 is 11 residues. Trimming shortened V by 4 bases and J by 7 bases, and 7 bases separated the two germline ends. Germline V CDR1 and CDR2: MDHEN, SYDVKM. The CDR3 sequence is CASSSRFEAFF. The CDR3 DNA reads TGTGCCAGCAGTTCACGGTTTGAAGCTTTCTTT.

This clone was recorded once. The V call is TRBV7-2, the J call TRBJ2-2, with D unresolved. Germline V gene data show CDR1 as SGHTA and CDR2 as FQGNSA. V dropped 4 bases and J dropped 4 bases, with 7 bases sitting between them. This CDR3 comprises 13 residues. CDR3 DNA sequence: TGTGCCAGCAGCTCAAGAAGCACCGGGGAGCTGTTTTTT. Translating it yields CASSSRSTGELFF.

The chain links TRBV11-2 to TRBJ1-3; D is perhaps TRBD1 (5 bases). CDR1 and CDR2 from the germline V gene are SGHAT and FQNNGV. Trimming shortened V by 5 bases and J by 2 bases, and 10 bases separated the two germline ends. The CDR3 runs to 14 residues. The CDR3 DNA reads TGTGCCAGCAGCACAGGTACGGCTGGAAACACCATATATTTT. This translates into CASSTGTAGNTIYF.

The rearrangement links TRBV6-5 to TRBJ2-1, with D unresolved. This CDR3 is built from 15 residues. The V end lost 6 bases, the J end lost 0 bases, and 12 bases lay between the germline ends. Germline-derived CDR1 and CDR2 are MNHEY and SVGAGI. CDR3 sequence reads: CASRLNVNSYNEQFF. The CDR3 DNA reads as TGTGCCAGCAGGTTGAATGTTAACTCCTACAATGAGCAGTTCTTC.

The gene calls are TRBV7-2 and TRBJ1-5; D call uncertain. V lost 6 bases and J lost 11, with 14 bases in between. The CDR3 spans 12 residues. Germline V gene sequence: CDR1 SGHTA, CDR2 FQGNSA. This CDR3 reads CASSSPPGAQHF. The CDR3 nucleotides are TGTGCCAGCAGTTCTCCTCCGGGAGCCCAGCATTTT.

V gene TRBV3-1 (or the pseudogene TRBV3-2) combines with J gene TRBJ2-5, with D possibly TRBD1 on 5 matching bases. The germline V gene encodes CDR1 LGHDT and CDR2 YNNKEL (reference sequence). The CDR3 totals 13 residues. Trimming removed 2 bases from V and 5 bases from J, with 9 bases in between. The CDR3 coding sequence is TGTGCCAGCAGCCAAAGGGGCCCGGAGACCCAGTACTTC. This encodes CASSQRGPETQYF.

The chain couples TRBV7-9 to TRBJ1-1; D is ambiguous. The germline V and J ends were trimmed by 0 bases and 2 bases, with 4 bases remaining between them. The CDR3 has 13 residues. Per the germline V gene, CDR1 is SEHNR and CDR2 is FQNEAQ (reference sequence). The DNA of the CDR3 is TGTGCCAGCAGCTTAGCAGCTAACACTGAAGCTTTCTTT. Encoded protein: CASSLAANTEAFF.

The CDR3 DNA sequence: TGTGCCAGCATTGCCCTCCAGGGGTCCTACGAGCAGTACTTC. This encodes CASIALQGSYEQYF. This sequence joins TRBV28 and TRBJ2-7, with D possibly TRBD1 on 6 matching bases. Germline loops: CDR1 MDHEN, CDR2 SYDVKM. Between the trimmed V and J ends, which lost 7 bases and 1 base, there was a span of 14 bases. The length of the CDR3 is 14 residues.

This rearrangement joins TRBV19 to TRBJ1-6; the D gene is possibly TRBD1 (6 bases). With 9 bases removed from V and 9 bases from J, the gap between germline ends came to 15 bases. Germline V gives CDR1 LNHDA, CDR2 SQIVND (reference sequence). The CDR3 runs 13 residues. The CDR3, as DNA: TGTGCCAGCAACAGGGAAGGGAGTTCACCCCTCCACTTT. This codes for CASNREGSSPLHF.

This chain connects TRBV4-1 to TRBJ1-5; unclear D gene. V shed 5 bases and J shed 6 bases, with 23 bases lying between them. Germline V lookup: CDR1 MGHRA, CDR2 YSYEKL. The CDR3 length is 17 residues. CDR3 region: CASSDPAGFGRSQPQHF. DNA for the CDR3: TGCGCCAGCAGCGACCCGGCGGGTTTTGGACGTTCTCAGCCCCAGCATTTT.

The CDR3 loop is CAISGEGTSGYTF. The CDR3 DNA follows: TGTGCCATCAGTGGGGAAGGGACGTCTGGCTACACCTTC. This sequence joins TRBV10-3 and TRBJ1-2, with D possibly TRBD1 on 5 matching bases. CDR3 length equals 13 residues. Deletions cut 4 bases from V and 7 bases from J, with 13 bases between. Per the germline V gene, CDR1 is ENHRY and CDR2 is SYGVKD.

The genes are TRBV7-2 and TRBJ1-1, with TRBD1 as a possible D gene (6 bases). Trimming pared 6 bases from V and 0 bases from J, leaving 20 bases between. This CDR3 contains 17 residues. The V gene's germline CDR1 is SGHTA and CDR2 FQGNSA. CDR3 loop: CASSLRSGHLMNTEAFF. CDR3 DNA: TGTGCCAGCAGTCTGAGGTCGGGACATCTCATGAACACTGAAGCTTTCTTT. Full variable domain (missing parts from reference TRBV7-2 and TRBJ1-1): GAGVSQSPSNKVTEKGKDVELRCDPISGHTALYWYRQSLGQGLEFLIYFQGNSAPDKSGLPSDRFSAERTGGSVSTLTIQRTQQEDSAVYLCASSLRSGHLMNTEAFFGQGTRLTVV.

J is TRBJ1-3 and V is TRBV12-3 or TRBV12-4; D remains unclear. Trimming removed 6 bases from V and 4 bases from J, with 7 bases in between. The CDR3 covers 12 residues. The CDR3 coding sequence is TGTGCCAGCAGCGCCCTGGGAAACACCATATATTTT. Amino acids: CASSALGNTIYF.

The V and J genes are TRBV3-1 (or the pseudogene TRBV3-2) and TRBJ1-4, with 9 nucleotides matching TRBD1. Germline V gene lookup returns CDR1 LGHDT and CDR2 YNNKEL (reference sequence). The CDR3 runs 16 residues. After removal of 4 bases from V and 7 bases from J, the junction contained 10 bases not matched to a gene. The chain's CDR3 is CASSPNTGTGIEKLFF. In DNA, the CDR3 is TGTGCCAGCAGCCCAAATACCGGGACAGGGATTGAAAAACTGTTTTTT.

Here the CDR3 reads CASSLRARGRGANVLTF. DNA of the CDR3: TGTGCCAGCAGCTTGCGCGCAAGGGGGCGCGGGGCCAACGTCCTGACTTTC. V gene TRBV5-4 combines with J gene TRBJ2-6, with 7 bases aligning to TRBD1. Germline V gene data show CDR1 as SGHNT and CDR2 as YYREEE (reference sequence). The junction had 8 bases not matched to a gene; V was cut back by 1 base and J by 4 bases. This CDR3 comprises 17 residues. The variable domain in full, with the rest retrieved from reference TRBV5-4 and TRBJ2-6, is ETGVTQSPTHLIKTRGQQVTLRCSSQSGHNTVSWYQQALGQGPQFIFQYYREEENGRGNFPPRFSGLQFPNYSSELNVNALELDDSALYLCASSLRARGRGANVLTFGAGSRLTVL.

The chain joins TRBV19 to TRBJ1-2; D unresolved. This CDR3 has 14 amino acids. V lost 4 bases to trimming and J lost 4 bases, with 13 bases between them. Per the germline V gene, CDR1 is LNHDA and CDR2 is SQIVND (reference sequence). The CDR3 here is CASSRGEGSYGYTF. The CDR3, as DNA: TGTGCCAGTAGTAGAGGAGAGGGCTCCTATGGCTACACCTTC.

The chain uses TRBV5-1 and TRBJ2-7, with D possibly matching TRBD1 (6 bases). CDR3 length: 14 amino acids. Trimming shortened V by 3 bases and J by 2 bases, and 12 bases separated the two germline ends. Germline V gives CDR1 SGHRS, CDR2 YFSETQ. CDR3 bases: TGCGCCAGCAGCTCTCGAGCAGGGGCCTACGAGCAGTACTTC. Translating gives CASSSRAGAYEQYF.

In DNA form, the CDR3 reads TGCGCCAGCAGCCAACCGGACAGGGTAGGACATACGCAGTATTTT. It is translated as CASSQPDRVGHTQYF. The chain has TRBV4-1 and TRBJ2-3; 8 bases are shared with TRBD1. From germline, CDR1 is MGHRA and CDR2 YSYEKL. The CDR3 is 15 residues long. Unmatched junction bases numbered 8, after V lost 2 bases and J lost 7 bases.

CDR3 DNA: TGTGCCACCAAAGGAGGCAATGAAAAACTGTTTTTT. Protein product: CATKGGNEKLFF. V is TRBV25-1 and J is TRBJ1-4; no definite D call. Per germline, CDR1 MGHDK and CDR2 SYGVNS. V lost 10 bases and J lost 5, with 11 bases in between. This CDR3 spans 12 amino acids.